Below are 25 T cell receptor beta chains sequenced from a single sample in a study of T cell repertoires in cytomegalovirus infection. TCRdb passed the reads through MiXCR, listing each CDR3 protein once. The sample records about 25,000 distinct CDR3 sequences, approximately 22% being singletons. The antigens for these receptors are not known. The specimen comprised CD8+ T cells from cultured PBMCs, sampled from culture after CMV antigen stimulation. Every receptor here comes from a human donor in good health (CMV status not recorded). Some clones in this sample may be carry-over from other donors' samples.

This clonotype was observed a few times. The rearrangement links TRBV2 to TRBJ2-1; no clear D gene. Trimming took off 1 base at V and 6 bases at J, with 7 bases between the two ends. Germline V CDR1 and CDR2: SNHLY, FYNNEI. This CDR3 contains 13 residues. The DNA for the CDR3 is TGTGCCAGCAGTGAAGAGTATTTCAATGAGCAGTTCTTC. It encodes CASSEEYFNEQFF.

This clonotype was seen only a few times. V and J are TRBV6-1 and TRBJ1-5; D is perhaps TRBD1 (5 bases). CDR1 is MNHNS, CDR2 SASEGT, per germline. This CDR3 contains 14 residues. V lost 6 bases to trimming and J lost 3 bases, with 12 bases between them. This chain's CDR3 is CASRATDDNQPQHF. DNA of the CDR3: TGTGCCAGCAGGGCGACAGACGACAATCAGCCCCAGCATTTT.

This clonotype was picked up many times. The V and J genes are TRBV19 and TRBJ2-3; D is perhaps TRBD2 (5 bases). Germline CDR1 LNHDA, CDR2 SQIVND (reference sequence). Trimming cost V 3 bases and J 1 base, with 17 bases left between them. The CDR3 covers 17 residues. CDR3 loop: CASSISRLNGGTDTQYF. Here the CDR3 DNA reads TGTGCCAGTAGTATCTCGAGACTGAACGGGGGCACAGATACGCAGTATTTT.

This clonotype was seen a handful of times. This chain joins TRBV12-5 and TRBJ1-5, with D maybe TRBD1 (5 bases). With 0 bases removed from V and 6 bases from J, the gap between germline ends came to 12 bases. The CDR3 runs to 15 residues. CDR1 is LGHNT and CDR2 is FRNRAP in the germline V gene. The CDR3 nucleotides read TGTGCTAGTGGTTTGGTACCCGGGGGGAGTCAGCCCCAGCATTTT. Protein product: CASGLVPGGSQPQHF.

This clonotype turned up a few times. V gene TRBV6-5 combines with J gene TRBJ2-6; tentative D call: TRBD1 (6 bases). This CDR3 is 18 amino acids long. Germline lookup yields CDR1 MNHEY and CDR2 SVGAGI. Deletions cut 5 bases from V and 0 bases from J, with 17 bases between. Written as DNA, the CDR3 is TGTGCCAGCAGTCTACTACAGGGTGGACCCTCTGGGGCCAACGTCCTGACTTTC. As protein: CASSLLQGGPSGANVLTF.

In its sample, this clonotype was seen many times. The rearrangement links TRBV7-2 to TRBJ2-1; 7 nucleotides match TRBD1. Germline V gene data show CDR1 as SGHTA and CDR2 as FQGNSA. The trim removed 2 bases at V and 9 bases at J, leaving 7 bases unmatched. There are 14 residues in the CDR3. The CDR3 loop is CASSLRGTAAEQFF. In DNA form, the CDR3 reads TGTGCCAGCAGCTTAAGGGGGACAGCTGCTGAGCAGTTCTTC.

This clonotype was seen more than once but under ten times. Written as DNA, the CDR3 is TGTGCCAGCAGCTTCCGGGACAGGCAAATCACAGATACGCAGTATTTT. Amino acid sequence: CASSFRDRQITDTQYF. This chain connects TRBV11-2 to TRBJ2-3; 8 nucleotides line up with TRBD1. Germline CDR1 is SGHAT and CDR2 is FQNNGV. CDR3 length: 16 amino acids. With 3 bases clipped from V and 2 bases from J, the junction kept 7 bases outside the gene matches.

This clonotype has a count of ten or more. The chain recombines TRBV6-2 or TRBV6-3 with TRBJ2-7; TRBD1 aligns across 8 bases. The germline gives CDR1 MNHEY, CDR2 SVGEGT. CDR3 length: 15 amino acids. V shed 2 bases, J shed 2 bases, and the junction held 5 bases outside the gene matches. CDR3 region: CASSYRGQATYEQYF. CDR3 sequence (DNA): TGTGCCAGCAGTTACAGGGGACAGGCGACCTACGAGCAGTACTTC.

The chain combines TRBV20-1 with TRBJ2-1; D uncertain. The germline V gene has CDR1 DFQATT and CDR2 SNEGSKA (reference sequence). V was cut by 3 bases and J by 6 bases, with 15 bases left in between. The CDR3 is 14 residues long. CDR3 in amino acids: CSARSLELGNEQFF. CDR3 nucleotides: TGCAGTGCTAGGTCGCTTGAATTAGGCAATGAGCAGTTCTTC.

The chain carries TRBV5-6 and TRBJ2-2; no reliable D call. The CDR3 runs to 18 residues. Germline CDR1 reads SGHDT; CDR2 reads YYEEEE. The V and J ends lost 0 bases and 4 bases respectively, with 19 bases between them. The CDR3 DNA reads TGTGCCAGCAGCTTGGACTACTACCTTCAAGTGGGCACCGGGGAGCTGTTTTTT. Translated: CASSLDYYLQVGTGELFF.

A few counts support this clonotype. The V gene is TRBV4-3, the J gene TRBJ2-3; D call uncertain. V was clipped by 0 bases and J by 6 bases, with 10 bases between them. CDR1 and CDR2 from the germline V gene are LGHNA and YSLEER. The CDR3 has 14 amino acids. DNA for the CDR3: TGCGCCAGCAGCCAAGAAAGTAGTTGGGATACGCAGTATTTT. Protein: CASSQESSWDTQYF.

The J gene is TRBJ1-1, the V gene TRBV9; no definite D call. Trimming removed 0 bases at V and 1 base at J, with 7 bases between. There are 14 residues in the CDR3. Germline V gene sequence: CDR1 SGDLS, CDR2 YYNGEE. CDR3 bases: TGTGCCAGCAGCGTAGATGGACCGAACACTGAAGCTTTCTTT. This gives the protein CASSVDGPNTEAFF.

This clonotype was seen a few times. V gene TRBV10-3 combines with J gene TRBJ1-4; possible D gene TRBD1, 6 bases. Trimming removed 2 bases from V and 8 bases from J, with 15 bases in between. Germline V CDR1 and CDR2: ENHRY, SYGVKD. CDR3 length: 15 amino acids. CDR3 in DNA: TGTGCCATCAGTGAGCCTAACCAGGGGCCGGAAAAACTGTTTTTT. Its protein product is CAISEPNQGPEKLFF.

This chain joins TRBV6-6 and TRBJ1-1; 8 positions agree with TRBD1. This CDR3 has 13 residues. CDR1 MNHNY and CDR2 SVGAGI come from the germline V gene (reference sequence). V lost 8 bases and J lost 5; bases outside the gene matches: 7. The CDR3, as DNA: TGTGCCAGCCTGACAGGGGCGAGGACTGAAGCTTTCTTT. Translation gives CASLTGARTEAFF.

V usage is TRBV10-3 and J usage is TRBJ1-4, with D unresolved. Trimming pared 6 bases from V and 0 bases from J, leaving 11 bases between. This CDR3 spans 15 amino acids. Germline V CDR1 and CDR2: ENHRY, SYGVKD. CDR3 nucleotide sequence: TGTGCCATCAGGGCCGGGGAATCAACTAATGAAAAACTGTTTTTT. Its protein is CAIRAGESTNEKLFF.

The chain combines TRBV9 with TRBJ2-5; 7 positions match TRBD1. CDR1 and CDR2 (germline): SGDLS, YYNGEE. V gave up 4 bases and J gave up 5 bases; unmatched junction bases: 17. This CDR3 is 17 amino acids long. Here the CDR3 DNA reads TGTGCCAGCAGCCTAGGACAGGTGGGAACACTTGCGGAGACCCAGTACTTC. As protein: CASSLGQVGTLAETQYF.

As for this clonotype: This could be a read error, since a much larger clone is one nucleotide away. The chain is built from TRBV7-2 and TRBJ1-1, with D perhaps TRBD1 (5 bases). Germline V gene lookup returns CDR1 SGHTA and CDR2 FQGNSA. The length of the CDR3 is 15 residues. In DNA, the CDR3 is TGTGCCAGCAGCTTAGGGTATACAGGAAACACTGAAGCTTCCTTT. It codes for CASSLGYTGNTEASF.

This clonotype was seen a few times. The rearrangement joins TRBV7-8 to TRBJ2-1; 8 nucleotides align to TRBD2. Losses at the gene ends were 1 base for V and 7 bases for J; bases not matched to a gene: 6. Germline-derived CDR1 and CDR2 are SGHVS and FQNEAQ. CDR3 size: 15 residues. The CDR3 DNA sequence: TGTGCCAGCAGCTTAGGGACTAGCCTGCAGAATGAGCAGTTCTTC. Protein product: CASSLGTSLQNEQFF. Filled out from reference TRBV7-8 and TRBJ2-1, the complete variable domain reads GAGVSQSPRYKVAKRGQDVALRCDPISGHVSLFWYQQALGQGPEFLTYFQNEAQLDKSGLPSDRFFAERPEGSVSTLKIQRTQQEDSAVYLCASSLGTSLQNEQFFGPGTRLTVL.

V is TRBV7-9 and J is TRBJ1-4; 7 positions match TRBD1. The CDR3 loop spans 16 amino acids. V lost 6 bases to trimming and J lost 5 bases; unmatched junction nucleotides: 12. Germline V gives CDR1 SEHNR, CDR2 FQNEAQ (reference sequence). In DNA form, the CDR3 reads TGTGCCAGCAGTAACATACAGACAGGGTTAAATGAAAAACTGTTTTTT. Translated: CASSNIQTGLNEKLFF.

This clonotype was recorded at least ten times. CDR3 residues: CASSHLGRLARGYTF. Written as DNA, the CDR3 is TGTGCCAGCAGCCACCTCGGCAGGTTGGCGCGGGGCTACACCTTC. The gene calls are TRBV7-9 and TRBJ1-2; the D is unclear. Looked up from germline, CDR1 is SEHNR and CDR2 is FQNEAQ (reference sequence). The CDR3 totals 15 residues. V was clipped by 5 bases and J by 8 bases, with 21 bases between them.

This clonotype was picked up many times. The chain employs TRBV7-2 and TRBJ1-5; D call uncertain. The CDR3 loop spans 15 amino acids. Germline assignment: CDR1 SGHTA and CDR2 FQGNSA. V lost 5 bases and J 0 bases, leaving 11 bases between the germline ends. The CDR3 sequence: CASSGDYYSNQPQHF. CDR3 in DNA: TGTGCCAGCAGCGGTGACTATTATAGCAATCAGCCCCAGCATTTT.

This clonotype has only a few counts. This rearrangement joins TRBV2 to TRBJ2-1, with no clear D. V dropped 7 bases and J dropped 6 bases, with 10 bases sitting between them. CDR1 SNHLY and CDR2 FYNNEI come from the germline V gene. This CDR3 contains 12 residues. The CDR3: CASKHSGNEQFF. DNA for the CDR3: TGTGCCAGCAAGCACTCAGGCAATGAGCAGTTCTTC.

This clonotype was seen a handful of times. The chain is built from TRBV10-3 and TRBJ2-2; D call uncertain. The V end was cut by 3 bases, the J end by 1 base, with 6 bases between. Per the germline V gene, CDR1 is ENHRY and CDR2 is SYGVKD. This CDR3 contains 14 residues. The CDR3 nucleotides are TGTGCCATCAGTGAAAAGGGGAACACCGGGGAGCTGTTTTTT. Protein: CAISEKGNTGELFF.

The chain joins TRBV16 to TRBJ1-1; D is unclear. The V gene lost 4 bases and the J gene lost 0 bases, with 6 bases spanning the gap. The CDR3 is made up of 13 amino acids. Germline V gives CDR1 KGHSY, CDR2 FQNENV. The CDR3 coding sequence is TGTGCCAGCAGCCCCGGACTGAACACTGAAGCTTTCTTT. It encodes CASSPGLNTEAFF. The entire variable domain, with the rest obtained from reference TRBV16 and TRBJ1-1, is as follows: GEEVAQTPKHLVRGEGQKAKLYCAPIKGHSYVFWYQQVLKNEFKFLISFQNENVFDETGMPKERFSAKCLPNSPCSLEIQATKLEDSAVYFCASSPGLNTEAFFGQGTRLTVV.

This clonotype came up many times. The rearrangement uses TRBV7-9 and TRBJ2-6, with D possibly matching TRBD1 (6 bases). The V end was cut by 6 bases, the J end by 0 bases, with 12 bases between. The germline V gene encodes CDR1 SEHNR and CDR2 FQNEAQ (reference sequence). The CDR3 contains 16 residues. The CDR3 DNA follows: TGTGCCAGCAGGGGGGCAGGGAGCTCTGGGGCCAACGTCCTGACTTTC. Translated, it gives CASRGAGSSGANVLTF.